The 14 T cell receptor beta chains reported below all come from one sample, sequenced in a study of monozygotic twins with cystic fibrosis. Here immunoSEQ multiplex PCR was the method, and the copy in TCRdb shows in-frame clones only, minus some. The sample includes tens of thousands of clones, more than 85% of them seen just once. The specimen sequenced was blood. The origin of the receptors is a girl aged 2 to 9 with cystic fibrosis.

This chain links TRBV4-1 with TRBJ1-1; 10 bases map to TRBD1. The CDR3 has 14 amino acids. The J segment lost 8 bases and the V segment lost 3 bases, leaving 6 bases of the junction unmatched. Germline V gene sequence: CDR1 MGHRA, CDR2 YSYEKL. Here the CDR3 DNA reads TGCGCCAGCAGCCACCCGACAGGGGGCGCGGAAGCTTTCTTT. Translating gives CASSHPTGGAEAFF.

V is TRBV6-5 and J is TRBJ1-1; D gene ambiguous. Germline assignment: CDR1 MNHEY and CDR2 SVGAGI. This CDR3 contains 13 residues. The V end was cut by 5 bases, the J end by 4 bases, with 11 bases between. The CDR3 nucleotides are TGTGCCAGCAGTGCCCCCGGGAGCACTGAAGCTTTCTTT. This codes for CASSAPGSTEAFF.

The rearrangement uses TRBV4-1 and TRBJ1-1; 7 nucleotides agree with TRBD1. Per germline, CDR1 MGHRA and CDR2 YSYEKL. The V segment lost 0 bases and the J segment 4 bases; nucleotides outside the gene matches: 5. The CDR3 length is 15 residues. The chain's CDR3 is CASSQDAGGGTEAFF. The DNA of the CDR3 is TGCGCCAGCAGCCAAGATGCAGGGGGGGGCACTGAAGCTTTCTTT.

The V and J genes are TRBV7-2 and TRBJ2-5, with D uncertain. The CDR3 is 13 amino acids. The germline CDR1 and CDR2 sequences are SGHTA and FQGNSA. V gave up 2 bases and J gave up 3 bases, with 7 bases separating them. CDR3 protein: CASSLSVEETQYF. CDR3 bases: TGTGCCAGCAGCTTAAGCGTGGAAGAGACCCAGTACTTC.

The V and J genes are TRBV19 and TRBJ1-4; weak D call: TRBD1 (5 bases). V gave up 0 bases and J gave up 8 bases, with 13 bases separating them. Germline V gene sequence: CDR1 LNHDA, CDR2 SQIVND (reference sequence). There are 15 residues in the CDR3. In DNA form, the CDR3 reads TGTGCCAGTAGTATAGACGGGACTTGGTCAGAAAAACTGTTTTTT. Its translation: CASSIDGTWSEKLFF. Using reference TRBV19 and TRBJ1-4 for the parts outside the CDR3, the full variable domain is DGGITQSPKYLFRKEGQNVTLSCEQNLNHDAMYWYRQDPGQGLRLIYYSQIVNDFQKGDIAEGYSVSREKKESFPLTVTSAQKNPTAFYLCASSIDGTWSEKLFFGSGTQLSVL.

J is TRBJ1-1 and V is TRBV11-3; D gene ambiguous. V was cut by 1 base and J by 3 bases, with 6 bases left in between. This CDR3 has 13 amino acids. CDR1 and CDR2 (germline): SGHNT, YENEEA. The CDR3 here is CASSLGLYTEAFF. The DNA of the CDR3 is TGTGCCAGCAGCTTAGGACTGTACACTGAAGCTTTCTTT.

This clone was recorded once. The rearrangement links TRBV19 to TRBJ2-1; the D is unclear. Trimming stripped 2 bases from V and 11 bases from J, with 7 bases between. Germline CDR1 LNHDA, CDR2 SQIVND (reference sequence). The CDR3 is 11 residues long. Here the CDR3 DNA reads TGTGCCAGTAGTATACAACTACAGCAGTTCTTC. Translated: CASSIQLQQFF.

The V call is TRBV7-9, the J call TRBJ2-5; TRBD2 might be the D (6 bases). V was trimmed by 2 bases and J by 3 bases, leaving 13 bases between them. This CDR3 has 15 residues. Germline V gene sequence: CDR1 SEHNR, CDR2 FQNEAQ (reference sequence). This chain's CDR3 is CASSLNGRGKETQYF. CDR3 nucleotides: TGTGCCAGCAGCTTAAACGGTCGGGGGAAAGAGACCCAGTACTTC.

This clone was observed a few times. In DNA form, the CDR3 reads TGTGCCAGTAGTATAGGTGGGCTGCCCAATCAGCCCCAGCATTTT. It translates to CASSIGGLPNQPQHF. The gene calls are TRBV19 and TRBJ1-5; D is unclear. Germline V gene data show CDR1 as LNHDA and CDR2 as SQIVND (reference sequence). This CDR3 has 15 residues. The V gene lost 1 base and the J gene lost 3 bases, with 10 bases spanning the gap.

This chain connects TRBV29-1 to TRBJ1-5; TRBD1 might be the D (6 bases). Trimming left V 2 bases short and J 6 bases short, with 11 bases between. The CDR3 length is 13 residues. Germline V gene data show CDR1 as SQVTM and CDR2 as ANQGSEA. For the CDR3, the DNA is TGCAGCGTTGAACAACAGGGCCCTCAGCCCCAGCATTTT. Translating it yields CSVEQQGPQPQHF. The full variable domain, with the rest looked up from reference TRBV29-1 and TRBJ1-5, is SAVISQKPSRDICQRGTSLTIQCQVDSQVTMMFWYRQQPGQSLTLIATANQGSEATYESGFVIDKFPISRPNLTFSTLTVSNMSPEDSSIYLCSVEQQGPQPQHFGDGTRLSIL.

The gene calls are TRBV4-3 and TRBJ2-7, with 8 bases matching TRBD2. V gave up 0 bases and J gave up 2 bases; unmatched junction bases: 6. Per germline, CDR1 LGHNA and CDR2 YSLEER. The CDR3 is made up of 16 amino acids. The CDR3 sequence is CASSQDSGTRAYEQYF. CDR3 DNA sequence: TGCGCCAGCAGCCAAGATTCCGGGACTAGAGCCTACGAGCAGTACTTC.

The chain uses TRBV5-6 and TRBJ2-7, with 12 positions matching TRBD2. With 1 base clipped from V and 1 base from J, the junction kept 6 bases outside the gene matches. The CDR3 length is 17 residues. Germline assignment: CDR1 SGHDT and CDR2 YYEEEE. For the CDR3, the DNA is TGTGCCAGCAGCTTGCTGACTAGCGGGAGTAGTTCCTACGAGCAGTACTTC. It translates to CASSLLTSGSSSYEQYF.

The V call is TRBV2, the J call TRBJ2-7; TRBD2 aligns across 10 bases. CDR1 and CDR2 from the germline V gene are SNHLY and FYNNEI. V shed 6 bases, J shed 4 bases, and the junction held 0 bases outside the gene matches. The CDR3 has 12 amino acids. CDR3 residues: CASRLAGYEQYF. The CDR3 nucleotides read TGTGCCAGCAGACTAGCGGGGTACGAGCAGTACTTC.

This chain links TRBV19 with TRBJ1-4, with 7 nucleotides matching TRBD1. V gave up 6 bases and J gave up 5 bases; unmatched junction bases: 6. The CDR3 sequence is 14 residues long. The germline CDR1 and CDR2 sequences are LNHDA and SQIVND (reference sequence). The CDR3: CASRLDRENEKLFF. Written as DNA, the CDR3 is TGTGCCAGTAGACTTGACAGGGAAAATGAAAAACTGTTTTTT.